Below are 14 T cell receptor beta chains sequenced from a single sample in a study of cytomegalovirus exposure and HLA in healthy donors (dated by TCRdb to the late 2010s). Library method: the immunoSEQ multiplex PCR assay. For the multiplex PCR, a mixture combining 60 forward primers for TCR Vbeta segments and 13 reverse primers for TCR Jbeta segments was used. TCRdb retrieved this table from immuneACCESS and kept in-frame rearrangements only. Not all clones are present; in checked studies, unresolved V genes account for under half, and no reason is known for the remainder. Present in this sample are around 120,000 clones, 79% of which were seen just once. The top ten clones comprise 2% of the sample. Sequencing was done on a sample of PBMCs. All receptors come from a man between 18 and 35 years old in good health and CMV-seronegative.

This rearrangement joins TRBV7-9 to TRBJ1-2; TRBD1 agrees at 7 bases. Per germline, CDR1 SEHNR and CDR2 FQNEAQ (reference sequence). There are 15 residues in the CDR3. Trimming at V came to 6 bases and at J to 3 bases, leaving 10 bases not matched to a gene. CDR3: CASSSASGTDYGYTF. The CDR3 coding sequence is TGTGCCAGCAGTTCAGCCTCCGGGACAGACTATGGCTACACCTTC.

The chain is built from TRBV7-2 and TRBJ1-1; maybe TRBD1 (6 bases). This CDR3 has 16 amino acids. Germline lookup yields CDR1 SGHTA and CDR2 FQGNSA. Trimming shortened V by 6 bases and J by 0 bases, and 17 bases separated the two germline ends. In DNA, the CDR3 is TGTGCCAGCAGGCCGCAGGGGTCTACTATGAACACTGAAGCTTTCTTT. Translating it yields CASRPQGSTMNTEAFF.

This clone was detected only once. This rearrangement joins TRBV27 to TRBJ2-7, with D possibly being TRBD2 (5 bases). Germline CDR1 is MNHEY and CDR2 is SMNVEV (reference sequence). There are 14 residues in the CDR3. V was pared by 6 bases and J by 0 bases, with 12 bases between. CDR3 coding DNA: TGTGCCAGCAGCCGTTCCGGGGACTCCTACGAGCAGTACTTC. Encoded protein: CASSRSGDSYEQYF.

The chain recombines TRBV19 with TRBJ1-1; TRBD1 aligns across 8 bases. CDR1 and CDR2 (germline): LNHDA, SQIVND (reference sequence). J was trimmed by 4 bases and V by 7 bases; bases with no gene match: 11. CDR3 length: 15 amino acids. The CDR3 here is CASTSAHDRGTEAFF. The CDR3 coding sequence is TGTGCCAGTACCTCAGCCCACGACAGGGGCACTGAAGCTTTCTTT.

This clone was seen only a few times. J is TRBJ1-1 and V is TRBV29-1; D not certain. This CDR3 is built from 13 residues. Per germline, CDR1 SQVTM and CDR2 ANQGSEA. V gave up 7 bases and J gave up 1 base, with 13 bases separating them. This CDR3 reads CSGRVEANTEAFF. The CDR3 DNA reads TGCAGCGGGAGGGTGGAGGCGAACACTGAAGCTTTCTTT. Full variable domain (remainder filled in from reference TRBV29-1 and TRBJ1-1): SAVISQKPSRDICQRGTSLTIQCQVDSQVTMMFWYRQQPGQSLTLIATANQGSEATYESGFVIDKFPISRPNLTFSTLTVSNMSPEDSSIYLCSGRVEANTEAFFGQGTRLTVV.

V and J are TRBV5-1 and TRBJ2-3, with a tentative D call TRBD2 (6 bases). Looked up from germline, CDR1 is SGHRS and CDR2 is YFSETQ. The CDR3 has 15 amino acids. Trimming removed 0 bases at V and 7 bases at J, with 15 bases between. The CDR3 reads CASSLGLVSSHTQYF. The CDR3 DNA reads TGCGCCAGCAGCTTGGGACTAGTGTCGAGTCATACGCAGTATTTT.

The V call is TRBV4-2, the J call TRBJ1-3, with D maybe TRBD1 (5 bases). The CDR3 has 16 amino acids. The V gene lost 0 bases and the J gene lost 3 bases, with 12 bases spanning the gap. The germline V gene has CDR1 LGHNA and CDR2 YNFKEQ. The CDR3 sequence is CASSQDFRGLGNTIYF. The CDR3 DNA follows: TGTGCCAGCAGCCAAGATTTTCGGGGACTTGGAAACACCATATATTTT.

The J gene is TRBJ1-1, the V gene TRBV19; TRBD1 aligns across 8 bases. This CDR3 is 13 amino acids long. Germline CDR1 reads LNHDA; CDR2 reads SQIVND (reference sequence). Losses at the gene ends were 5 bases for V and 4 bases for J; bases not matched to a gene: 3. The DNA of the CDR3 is TGTGCCAGTAGTTACGGACAGGGCACTGAAGCTTTCTTT. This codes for CASSYGQGTEAFF. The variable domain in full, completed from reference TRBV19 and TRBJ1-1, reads DGGITQSPKYLFRKEGQNVTLSCEQNLNHDAMYWYRQDPGQGLRLIYYSQIVNDFQKGDIAEGYSVSREKKESFPLTVTSAQKNPTAFYLCASSYGQGTEAFFGQGTRLTVV.

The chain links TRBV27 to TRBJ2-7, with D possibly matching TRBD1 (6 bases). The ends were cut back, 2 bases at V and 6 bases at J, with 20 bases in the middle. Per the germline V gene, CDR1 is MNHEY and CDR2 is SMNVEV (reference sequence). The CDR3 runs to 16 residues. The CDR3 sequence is CASSLLGQGPPTEQYF. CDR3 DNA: TGTGCCAGCAGTTTACTTGGTCAGGGGCCCCCAACCGAGCAGTACTTC.

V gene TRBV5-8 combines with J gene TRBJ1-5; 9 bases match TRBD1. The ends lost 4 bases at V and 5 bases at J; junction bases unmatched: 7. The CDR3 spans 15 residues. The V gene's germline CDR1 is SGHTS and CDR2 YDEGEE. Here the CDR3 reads CASSPGTGIDQPQHF. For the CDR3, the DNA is TGTGCCAGCAGCCCGGGGACAGGGATTGATCAGCCCCAGCATTTT.

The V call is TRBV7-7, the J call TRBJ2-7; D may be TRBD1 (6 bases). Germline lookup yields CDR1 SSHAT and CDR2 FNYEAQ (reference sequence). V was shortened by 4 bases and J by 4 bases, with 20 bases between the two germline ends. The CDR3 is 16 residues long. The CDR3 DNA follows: TGTGCCAGCAGCTCAACCTACCATGGACAGCCATACGAGCAGTACGTC. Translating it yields CASSSTYHGQPYEQYV.

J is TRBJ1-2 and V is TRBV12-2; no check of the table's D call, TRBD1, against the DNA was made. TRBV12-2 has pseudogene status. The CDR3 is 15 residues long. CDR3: CASRHYRVRPYGYTF. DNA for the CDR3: TGTGCAAGTCGCCACTACAGGGTCAGGCCTTATGGCTACACCTTC.

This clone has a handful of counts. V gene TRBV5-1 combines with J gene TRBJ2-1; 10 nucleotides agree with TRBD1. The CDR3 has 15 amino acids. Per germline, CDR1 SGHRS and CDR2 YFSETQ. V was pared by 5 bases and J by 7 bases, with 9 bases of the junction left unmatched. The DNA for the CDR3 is TGCGCCAGCAGGGCGACAGGGGGCGCTTTTAATGAGCAGTTCTTC. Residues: CASRATGGAFNEQFF.

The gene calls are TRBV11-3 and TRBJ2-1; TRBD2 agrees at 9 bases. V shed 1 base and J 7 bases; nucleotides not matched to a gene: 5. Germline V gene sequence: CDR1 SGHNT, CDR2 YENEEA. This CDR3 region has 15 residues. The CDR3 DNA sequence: TGTGCCAGCAGCTTAGGTAGCGGGAGAGAAAATGAGCAGTTCTTC. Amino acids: CASSLGSGRENEQFF.